This T cell receptor beta chain came from a study of cytomegalovirus exposure and HLA in healthy donors. Study outcomes and limitations: Clonal expansion, a later analysis showed, was greater in HLA-associated TCR beta chains than in equally common others. A later analysis showed TCR association rates differing by HLA locus, peaking at DRB1 and lowest at HLA-C. Among TCR beta chains, those listed as cytomegalovirus-associated numbered under 200.

With 60 Vbeta and 13 Jbeta primers, the PCR was carried out. Assay used: immunoSEQ multiplex PCR; TCRdb lists only in-frame clones, some missing. The data show 190,000 or so clones, about four fifths seen once. This clone has a single count. Its specificity is not known. Within the sample, other DNA sequences also encode this same CDR3. This receptor was taken from a male donor in good health and CMV-seropositive. The specimen sequenced was PBMCs.

CDR3 sequence reads: CASSLSIGELFF. The CDR3 DNA sequence: TGTGCCAGCAGTTTATCTATCGGGGAGCTGTTTTTT. The chain combines TRBV27 with TRBJ2-2; D unclear. Looked up from germline, CDR1 is MNHEY and CDR2 is SMNVEV (reference sequence). V was pared by 0 bases and J by 7 bases, with 3 bases between. This CDR3 comprises 12 residues.